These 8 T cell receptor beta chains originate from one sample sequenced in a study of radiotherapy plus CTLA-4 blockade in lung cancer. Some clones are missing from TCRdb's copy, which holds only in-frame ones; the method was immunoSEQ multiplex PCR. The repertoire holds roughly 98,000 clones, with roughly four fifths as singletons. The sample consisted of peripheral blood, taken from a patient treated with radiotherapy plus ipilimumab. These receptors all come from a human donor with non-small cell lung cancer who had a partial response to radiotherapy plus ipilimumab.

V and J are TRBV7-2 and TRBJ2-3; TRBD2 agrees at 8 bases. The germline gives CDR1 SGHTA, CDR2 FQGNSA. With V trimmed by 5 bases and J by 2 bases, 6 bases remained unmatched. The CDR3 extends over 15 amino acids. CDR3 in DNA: TGTGCCAGCAGCCCCGGACTAGCTTACACAGATACGCAGTATTTT. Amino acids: CASSPGLAYTDTQYF.

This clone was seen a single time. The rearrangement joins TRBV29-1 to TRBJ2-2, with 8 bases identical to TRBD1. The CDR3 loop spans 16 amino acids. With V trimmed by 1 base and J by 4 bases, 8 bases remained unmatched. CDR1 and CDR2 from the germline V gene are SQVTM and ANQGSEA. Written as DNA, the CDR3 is TGCAGCGTTGAAGGGGTCAGGGGGCGCCTCACCGGGGAGCTGTTTTTT. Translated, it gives CSVEGVRGRLTGELFF.

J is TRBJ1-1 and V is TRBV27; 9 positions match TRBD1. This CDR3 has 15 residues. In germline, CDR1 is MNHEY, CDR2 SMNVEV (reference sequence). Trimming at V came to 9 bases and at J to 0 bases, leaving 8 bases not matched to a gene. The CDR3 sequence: CASHKQGAMNTEAFF. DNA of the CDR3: TGTGCCAGTCATAAACAGGGGGCGATGAACACTGAAGCTTTCTTT.

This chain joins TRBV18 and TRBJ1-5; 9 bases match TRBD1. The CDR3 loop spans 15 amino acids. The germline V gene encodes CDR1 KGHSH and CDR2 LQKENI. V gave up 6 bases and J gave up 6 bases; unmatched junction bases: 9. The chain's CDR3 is CASSPDRGVGQPQHF. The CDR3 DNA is TGTGCCAGCTCCCCGGACAGGGGAGTCGGTCAGCCCCAGCATTTT. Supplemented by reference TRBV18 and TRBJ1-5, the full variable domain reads NAGVMQNPRHLVRRRGQEARLRCSPMKGHSHVYWYRQLPEEGLKFMVYLQKENIIDESGMPKERFSAEFPKEGPSILRIQQVVRGDSAAYFCASSPDRGVGQPQHFGDGTRLSIL.

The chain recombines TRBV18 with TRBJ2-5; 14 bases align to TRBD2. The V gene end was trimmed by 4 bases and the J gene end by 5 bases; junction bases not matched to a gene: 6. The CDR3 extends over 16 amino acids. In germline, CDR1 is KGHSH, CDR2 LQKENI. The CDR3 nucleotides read TGTGCCAGCTCACTACACGGACTAGCGGGAGGTGAGACCCAGTACTTC. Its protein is CASSLHGLAGGETQYF.

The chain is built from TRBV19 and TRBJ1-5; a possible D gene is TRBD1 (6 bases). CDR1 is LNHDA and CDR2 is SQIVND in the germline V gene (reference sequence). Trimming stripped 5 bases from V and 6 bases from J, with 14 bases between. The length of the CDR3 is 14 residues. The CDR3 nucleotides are TGTGCCAGTAGTCCGGGGGGCCGAAGTCAGCCCCAGCATTTT. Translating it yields CASSPGGRSQPQHF. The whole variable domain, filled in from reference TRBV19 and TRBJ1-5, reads DGGITQSPKYLFRKEGQNVTLSCEQNLNHDAMYWYRQDPGQGLRLIYYSQIVNDFQKGDIAEGYSVSREKKESFPLTVTSAQKNPTAFYLCASSPGGRSQPQHFGDGTRLSIL.

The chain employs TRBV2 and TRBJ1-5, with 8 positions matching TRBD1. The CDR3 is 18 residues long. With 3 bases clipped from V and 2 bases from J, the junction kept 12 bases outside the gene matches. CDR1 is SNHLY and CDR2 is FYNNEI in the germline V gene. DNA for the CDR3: TGTGCCAGCAGTGACAGGGGAACAGGGGGAATGGGCAATCAGCCCCAGCATTTT. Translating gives CASSDRGTGGMGNQPQHF.

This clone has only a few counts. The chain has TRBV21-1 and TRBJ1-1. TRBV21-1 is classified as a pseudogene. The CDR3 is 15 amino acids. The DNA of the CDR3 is TGTGCCAGCAGCAAAAGGCGGGAAGGGAACACTGAAGCTTTCTTT. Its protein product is CASSKRREGNTEAFF.